This is a list of T cell receptor beta chains from one sample in a study of shared T cell receptors in the human thymus. This table comes from immunoSEQ multiplex PCR, and its TCRdb copy is limited to in-frame clones, with some not included. The sample has about 380,000 clones; roughly 94% are singletons. What was sequenced was thymocytes. The source is a human donor. Both conserved end residues are part of each CDR3. The D gene is left open where the match is weak. The listing skips clone size in some rows; elsewhere it reads once, few, many or a size class.

clone_size	j_call	v_call	d_call	cdr3_aa	cdr3_nt
once	TRBJ2-7	TRBV30	NA	CAWGTWTRIFPSYEQYF	TGTGCCTGGGGGACATGGACCAGGATATTCCCCTCCTACGAGCAGTACTTC
NA	TRBJ2-7	TRBV15	NA	CATSRDKQATYEQYF	TGTGCCACCAGCAGAGATAAACAGGCCACCTACGAGCAGTACTTC
NA	TRBJ2-7	TRBV18	TRBD1	CASSPGRTMGQADYEQYF	TGTGCCAGCTCACCGGGTAGGACGATGGGACAGGCCGACTACGAGCAGTACTTC
NA	TRBJ2-3	TRBV19	NA	CASSIAGGGPGDTQYF	TGTGCCAGTAGTATAGCCGGGGGCGGGCCGGGTGATACGCAGTATTTT
NA	TRBJ1-6	TRBV28	NA	CASSTSSGGRSPLHF	NA
once	TRBJ2-1	TRBV29-1	NA	CSAGYYNEQFF	TGCAGCGCGGGGTATTACAATGAGCAGTTCTTC
NA	TRBJ2-1	TRBV28	TRBD2	CASSLNQAGGQFF	TGTGCCAGCAGTCTAAACCAAGCGGGAGGGCAGTTCTTC
once	TRBJ1-2	TRBV28	TRBD1	CASSLAGTGYHSNYGYTF	TGTGCCAGCAGTTTAGCCGGGACAGGGTATCACTCTAACTATGGCTACACCTTC
NA	TRBJ2-7	TRBV14	NA	CASSLREYYYEQYF	TGTGCCAGCAGCCTCCGGGAGTATTACTACGAGCAGTACTTC
once	TRBJ2-2	TRBV28	TRBD1	CASTQRGPVTGELFF	TGTGCCAGCACCCAGAGGGGGCCGGTCACCGGGGAGCTGTTTTTT
NA	TRBJ2-3	TRBV9	NA	CASSSHVATDTQYF	TGTGCCAGCAGCTCCCATGTGGCAACAGATACGCAGTATTTT
NA	TRBJ2-3	TRBV27	TRBD2	CASSPPGTGGLDTQYF	TGTGCCAGCAGCCCCCCGGGAACGGGAGGGTTAGATACGCAGTATTTT
NA	TRBJ2-7	TRBV18	NA	CASSREAGTARTRCCYEQYF	TGTGCCAGCTCACGCGAGGCAGGGACGGCCCGGACTCGGTGTTGCTACGAGCAGTACTTC
NA	TRBJ1-1	TRBV7-9	NA	CASSPRSMNTEAFF	TGTGCCAGCAGCCCAAGGAGCATGAACACTGAAGCTTTCTTT
NA	TRBJ1-2	TRBV7-9	NA	CASSLQTQDGYGYTF	TGTGCCAGCAGCCTCCAAACCCAGGACGGATATGGCTACACCTTC
NA	TRBJ2-3	TRBV12-5	TRBD2	CASGFTPELAGTSTDTQYF	TGTGCTAGTGGTTTTACCCCTGAACTAGCGGGAACAAGCACAGATACGCAGTATTTT
few	TRBJ2-7	TRBV29-1	TRBD1	CSVERDRSDEQYF	TGCAGCGTTGAAAGGGACAGGTCTGACGAGCAGTACTTC
NA	TRBJ2-2	TRBV27	NA	CASSLRNTGELFF	TGTGCCAGCAGTTTACGGAACACCGGGGAGCTGTTTTTT
once	TRBJ2-3	TRBV9	TRBD2	CASSVYTSGSTDTQYF	TGTGCCAGCAGCGTCTACACTAGCGGGAGTACAGATACGCAGTATTTT
NA	TRBJ2-7	TRBV7-8	NA	CASDQGRECHEQYF	TGTGCCAGCGATCAGGGCCGGGAGTGCCACGAGCAGTACTTC
NA	TRBJ2-7	TRBV7-2	TRBD1	CASSSATGSLVFEQYF	TGTGCCAGCAGCTCCGCGACAGGGTCGTTGGTGTTCGAGCAGTACTTC
NA	TRBJ2-7	TRBV7-8	NA	CASRTHAPRREDRAYEQYF	TGTGCCAGCAGAACACATGCCCCCCGTCGTGAGGACAGAGCCTACGAGCAGTACTTC
NA	TRBJ2-2	TRBV27	TRBD2	CASSPLGGRAPGTGELFF	TGTGCCAGCAGCCCTCTGGGCGGGAGGGCCCCGGGGACCGGGGAGCTGTTTTTT
NA	TRBJ1-1	TRBV2	NA	CASSPRGWDEAFF	TGTGCCAGCAGCCCCAGGGGATGGGATGAAGCTTTCTTT
NA	TRBJ2-3	TRBV27	TRBD2	CASIAGGPQSTDTQYF	TGTGCCAGCATAGCGGGAGGGCCCCAAAGCACAGATACGCAGTATTTT
NA	TRBJ2-7	TRBV27	NA	CASSCGITGRDEQYF	TGTGCCAGCAGTTGCGGAATAACAGGACGGGACGAGCAGTACTTC
NA	TRBJ2-7	TRBV18	NA	CASSPLGTSRGYEQYF	TGTGCCAGCTCACCACTAGGAACTAGCAGGGGCTACGAGCAGTACTTC
NA	TRBJ2-6	TRBV15	TRBD1	CATGQGGPGANVLTF	TGTGCCACCGGACAGGGGGGGCCTGGGGCCAACGTCCTGACTTTC
NA	TRBJ2-5	TRBV27	TRBD1	CASSPGGQETQYF	TGTGCCAGCAGTCCAGGGGGCCAAGAGACCCAGTACTTC
NA	TRBJ2-7	TRBV7-3	NA	CASSLTKQGMGYEQYF	TGTGCCAGCAGCTTAACAAAGCAGGGAATGGGCTACGAGCAGTACTTC
NA	TRBJ2-7	TRBV4-3	TRBD2	CASSPRTSGIRYEQYF	TGCGCCAGCAGCCCTAGGACTAGCGGGATTAGGTACGAGCAGTACTTC
NA	TRBJ2-5	TRBV15	NA	CATSRGKPASQETQYF	TGTGCCACCAGCAGAGGAAAGCCAGCGTCCCAAGAGACCCAGTACTTC
NA	TRBJ1-4	TRBV19	NA	CASRGRVDHEKLFF	TGTGCCAGTCGCGGAAGGGTCGATCATGAAAAACTGTTTTTT
NA	TRBJ1-5	TRBV4-1	NA	CASSQDRDPAGNQPQHF	TGCGCCAGCAGCCAAGATCGGGACCCGGCGGGCAATCAGCCCCAGCATTTT
NA	TRBJ2-1	TRBV28	NA	CASSCASGPTDEQFF	TGTGCCAGCTCCTGCGCGAGCGGGCCCACCGATGAGCAGTTCTTC
NA	TRBJ2-1	TRBV7-9	TRBD2	CASSPGTSGSNEQFF	TGTGCCAGCAGCCCGGGGACTAGCGGGAGCAATGAGCAGTTCTTC
once	TRBJ2-3	TRBV6-6	NA	CASSYSAGAGDTQYF	TGTGCCAGCAGTTACTCGGCGGGGGCGGGGGATACGCAGTATTTT
NA	TRBJ2-7	TRBV5-1	NA	CASSPGRGNEQYF	TGCGCCAGCAGCCCGGGTCGAGGCAACGAGCAGTACTTC
NA	TRBJ1-1	TRBV27	NA	CASSLPNRVLTEAFF	TGTGCCAGCAGTTTACCAAACAGGGTCCTCACTGAAGCTTTCTTT
once	TRBJ1-5	TRBV5-6	NA	CASSLRQGTFGNQPQHF	TGTGCCAGCAGCTTGCGCCAGGGGACCTTTGGCAATCAGCCCCAGCATTTT
NA	TRBJ2-5	TRBV7-2	NA	CASSLALTGLYQETQYF	TGTGCCAGCAGCTTAGCGCTGACGGGACTTTACCAAGAGACCCAGTACTTC